The clone carrying this T cell receptor (beta chain) has only a few counts. Antigen specificity is unknown. These data belong to a study of T cells after yellow fever vaccination. Study conclusions and caveats: Detected again after the booster were most primary-vaccination clones, at 96% CD4 and approximately 90% CD8. Clonotypes appearing in both CD4 and CD8 compartments existed, and their share was small.

UMIs and a universal primer site were added when TCR cDNA was made by 5'RACE template switching. TCRdb re-derived calls from the 5' RACE reads in MiXCR, one entry per CDR3 protein. The sample has approximately 250,000 distinct CDR3 sequences, roughly 6.3% seen once. This CDR3 region has 16 residues. The V and J ends lost 0 bases and 5 bases respectively, with 17 bases between them. Germline V gene sequence: CDR1 SGDLS, CDR2 YYNGEE. V is TRBV9 and J is TRBJ2-5, with D maybe TRBD1 (6 bases). The source of this sequence is a man aged 25 to 45 who received the YFV17D yellow fever vaccine. Sequences were derived from CD4+ T cells sorted from PBMCs, sampled on the day of the yellow fever booster vaccination. As DNA, the CDR3 is TGTGCCAGCAGCGTAGGGTCGACAGGCACCCAGGAGACCCAGTACTTC. Its protein product is CASSVGSTGTQETQYF.